This note documents a single TCR beta chain sequence. The source of the sample is a study of blood T cell repertoires in COVID-19. Study in general: COVID-19 samples collected from the United States, Italy and Spain covered acute and convalescent phases. Sources were T cells, B-cell-depleted T cells, or PBMCs; the material itself was cDNA or gDNA.

Authors' processing steps: Amplification of reference gene primers was used by the study to estimate nucleated cell counts. Libraries were prepared by immunoSEQ multiplex PCR; TCRdb keeps only in-frame clonotypes and omits some of them. V, J and clone size are those of that table, while D and trimming were read from the DNA. The sample has a few hundred thousand clones; over 65% are singletons. This clonotype was obtained from a man between 60 and 75 years old who had recovered from COVID-19. Sequenced sample: peripheral blood.

The CDR3 bases are TGTGCCAGCAGTCCCAAATCGGCGGGGGTCTCTGGAAACACCATATATTTT. This gives the protein CASSPKSAGVSGNTIYF. The V call is TRBV27, the J call TRBJ1-3; D is perhaps TRBD1 (5 bases). This CDR3 comprises 17 residues. The germline V gene encodes CDR1 MNHEY and CDR2 SMNVEV (reference sequence). The V end lost 5 bases, the J end lost 0 bases, and 17 bases lay between the germline ends.